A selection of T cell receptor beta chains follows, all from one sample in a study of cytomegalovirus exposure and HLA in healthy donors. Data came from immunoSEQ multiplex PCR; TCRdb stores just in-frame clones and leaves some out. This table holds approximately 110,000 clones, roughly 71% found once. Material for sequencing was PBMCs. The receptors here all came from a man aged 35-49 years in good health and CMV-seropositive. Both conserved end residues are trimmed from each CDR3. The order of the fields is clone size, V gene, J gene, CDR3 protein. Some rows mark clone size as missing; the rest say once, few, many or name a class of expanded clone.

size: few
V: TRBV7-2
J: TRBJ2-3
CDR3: ASTGGSPDTQY

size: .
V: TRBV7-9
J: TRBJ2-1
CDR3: ASSLAGASGSRNEQF

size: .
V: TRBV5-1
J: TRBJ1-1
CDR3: ASSLDSGTEAF

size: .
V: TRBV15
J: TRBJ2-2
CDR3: ATSTAAGRNTGELF

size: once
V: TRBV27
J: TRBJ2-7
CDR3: ASRPAGVFYEQY

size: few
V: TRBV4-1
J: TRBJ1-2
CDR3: ASSQDQVGYGYT

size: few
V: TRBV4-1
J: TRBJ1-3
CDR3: ASSHAPAGGGNTIY

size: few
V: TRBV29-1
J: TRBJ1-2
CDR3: SVLAQGHYGYT

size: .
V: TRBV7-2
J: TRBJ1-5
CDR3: ASSLAGTENQPQH

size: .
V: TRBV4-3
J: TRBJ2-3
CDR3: ASSRGQSRTDTQY

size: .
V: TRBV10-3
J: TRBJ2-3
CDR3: AISEGRWRDPTDTQY

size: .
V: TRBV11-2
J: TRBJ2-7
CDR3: ASSLGTSGSSYEQY

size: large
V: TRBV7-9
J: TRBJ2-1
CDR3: ASEPSGKGNNEQF

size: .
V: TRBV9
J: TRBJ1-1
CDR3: ASSALMNTEAF

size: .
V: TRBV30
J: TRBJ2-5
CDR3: AWNRGLAGGPETQY

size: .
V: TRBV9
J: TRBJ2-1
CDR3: ASSGRARTSGQNEQF

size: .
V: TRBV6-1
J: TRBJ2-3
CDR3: ASSEVVVADTQY